Shown below are 32 T cell receptor beta chains from a single sample sequenced in a study of blood T cell repertoires in COVID-19. The table came from immunoSEQ multiplex PCR; TCRdb's copy has only in-frame clones and leaves some out. The table lists approximately 210,000 clones, about 84% of them singletons. Sequenced material: PBMCs or T cells enriched from blood (not recorded which). These receptors were obtained from a man younger than 45 with acute COVID-19.

This clone showed up just a few times. The chain joins TRBV10-3 to TRBJ2-1, with D unclear. The V end lost 2 bases, the J end lost 8 bases, and 7 bases lay between the germline ends. From germline, CDR1 is ENHRY and CDR2 SYGVKD. The CDR3 loop spans 12 amino acids. The CDR3 sequence: CAISEEAYEQFF. CDR3 DNA sequence: TGTGCCATCAGTGAGGAGGCATATGAGCAGTTCTTC.

The rearrangement uses TRBV6-4 and TRBJ1-1; a weak D match, TRBD1 (5 bases). The CDR3 loop spans 13 amino acids. Germline-derived CDR1 and CDR2 are MRHNA and SNTAGT. Trimming cost V 4 bases and J 11 bases, with 17 bases left between them. The CDR3 here is CASSVSEGAFAFF. The CDR3 nucleotides are TGTGCCAGCAGTGTCTCGGAAGGGGCCTTCGCTTTCTTT.

This clone has more than one count but fewer than ten. The V gene is TRBV9, the J gene TRBJ1-2, with TRBD1 matching 8 bases. This CDR3 is 15 amino acids long. Germline lookup yields CDR1 SGDLS and CDR2 YYNGEE. Trimming at V came to 2 bases and at J to 6 bases, leaving 9 bases not matched to a gene. The CDR3 loop reads CASSVIRGPDDGYTF. The CDR3 coding sequence is TGTGCCAGCAGCGTCATCAGGGGGCCGGATGATGGCTACACCTTC.

The chain is built from TRBV10-1 and TRBJ2-7, with TRBD1 matching over 8 bases. J lost 7 bases, V lost 3 bases, and 11 bases had no gene match. Looked up from germline, CDR1 is WNHNN and CDR2 is SYGVQD (reference sequence). The CDR3 length is 15 residues. This CDR3 reads CASSDSRGLPGEQYF. CDR3 DNA sequence: TGCGCCAGCAGTGATTCCAGGGGGCTCCCCGGAGAGCAGTACTTC.

The genes are TRBV9 and TRBJ2-7; 10 bases agree with TRBD1. The CDR3 has 17 residues. Germline V gene sequence: CDR1 SGDLS, CDR2 YYNGEE. After removal of 0 bases from V and 5 bases from J, the junction contained 11 bases not matched to a gene. The CDR3 sequence: CASSVGIMGTGDHEQYF. DNA for the CDR3: TGTGCCAGCAGCGTAGGAATTATGGGGACAGGGGACCACGAGCAGTACTTC.

CDR3 in DNA: TGTGCCTGGAGTGTCACAGGGGATCTGAACACTGAAGCTTTCTTT. Translation: CAWSVTGDLNTEAFF. The gene calls are TRBV30 and TRBJ1-1; 7 bases map to TRBD1. Trimming removed 0 bases from V and 0 bases from J; junction bases left unmatched: 4. The CDR3 has 15 amino acids. Germline V gives CDR1 GTSNPN, CDR2 SVGIG (reference sequence).

This chain uses TRBV5-4 with TRBJ1-2; D perhaps matches TRBD1 (6 bases). The V end was cut by 0 bases, the J end by 2 bases, with 8 bases between. From germline, CDR1 is SGHNT and CDR2 YYREEE (reference sequence). The CDR3 has 14 residues. As DNA, the CDR3 is TGTGCCAGCAGCTTGGGGACAGCAAACTATGGCTACACCTTC. It translates to CASSLGTANYGYTF.

This clone was recorded once. This chain connects TRBV2 to TRBJ2-6; 9 positions match TRBD1. Germline CDR1 reads SNHLY; CDR2 reads FYNNEI. The ends lost 6 bases at V and 0 bases at J; junction bases unmatched: 15. The CDR3 runs to 20 residues. The CDR3 loop reads CASSETPGQGHFSGANVLTF. Here the CDR3 DNA reads TGTGCCAGCAGCGAAACCCCGGGACAGGGCCATTTCTCTGGGGCCAACGTCCTGACTTTC.

The chain combines TRBV6-5 with TRBJ2-7, with a possible D match to TRBD1 (6 bases). Germline CDR1 is MNHEY and CDR2 is SVGAGI. Trimming removed 6 bases from V and 0 bases from J, with 12 bases in between. The CDR3 contains 14 residues. CDR3 sequence (DNA): TGTGCCAGCAGCTTAGCGACAGGCTCCTACGAGCAGTACTTC. It specifies CASSLATGSYEQYF.

V and J are TRBV4-1 and TRBJ1-2; D remains ambiguous. The length of the CDR3 is 17 residues. The germline V and J ends were trimmed by 4 bases and 0 bases, with 18 bases remaining between them. Looked up from germline, CDR1 is MGHRA and CDR2 is YSYEKL. CDR3 sequence (DNA): TGCGCCAGCAGCCCTTCCGTTAGTTTTTTTTCTAACTATGGCTACACCTTC. Translated, it gives CASSPSVSFFSNYGYTF.

The CDR3 DNA follows: TGTGCCAGCAGTTTATGGGCTCAAGAGACCCAGTACTTC. It is translated as CASSLWAQETQYF. The V call is TRBV12-3 or TRBV12-4, the J call TRBJ2-5; no clear D. The V gene lost 2 bases and the J gene lost 2 bases, with 6 bases spanning the gap. CDR3 length equals 13 residues.

The rearrangement uses TRBV7-9 and TRBJ1-2; tentative D call: TRBD1 (5 bases). V was pared by 0 bases and J by 7 bases, with 18 bases between. The germline V gene encodes CDR1 SEHNR and CDR2 FQNEAQ (reference sequence). The CDR3 length is 16 residues. CDR3 nucleotides: TGTGCCAGCAGCTTAGCGGACCGGGAGGGGATTTTTGGCTACACCTTC. It yields the protein CASSLADREGIFGYTF.

Note on this clone: Its ends do not fully match the called genes, so a read error is possible. V gene TRBV19 combines with J gene TRBJ1-4; D is perhaps TRBD1 (5 bases). The CDR3 spans 17 residues. CDR1 is LNHDA and CDR2 is SQIVND in the germline V gene (reference sequence). The CDR3 protein is CASTPSFGGRTNGKLFF. CDR3 nucleotide sequence: TGTGCCAGTACTCCCTCTTTTGGGGGAAGGACTAATGGAAAACTGTTTTTT.

This chain links TRBV7-9 with TRBJ2-5; 10 bases align to TRBD1. Trimming cost V 5 bases and J 2 bases; bases outside gene matches: 11. The CDR3 covers 17 residues. Per germline, CDR1 SEHNR and CDR2 FQNEAQ (reference sequence). CDR3 protein: CASSRFAGQGFQETQYF. In DNA, the CDR3 is TGTGCCAGCAGCCGATTCGCGGGACAGGGGTTTCAAGAGACCCAGTACTTC.

The sample holds many counts of this clone. The chain joins TRBV5-5 to TRBJ2-7, with 8 bases that match TRBD1. This CDR3 spans 14 amino acids. V lost 1 base and J lost 2; bases outside the gene matches: 2. CDR1 and CDR2 from the germline V gene are SGHKS and YYEKEE (reference sequence). The CDR3 DNA sequence: TGTGCCAGCAGCTTGTTGACAGGGGCCTACGAGCAGTACTTC. Protein sequence: CASSLLTGAYEQYF.

This chain connects TRBV6-5 to TRBJ1-2, with TRBD1 as a possible D gene (5 bases). This CDR3 is built from 13 residues. The V and J ends lost 6 bases and 5 bases respectively, with 13 bases between them. Germline V gene lookup returns CDR1 MNHEY and CDR2 SVGAGI. The CDR3 DNA follows: TGTGCCAGCAGACCACGGACACAGTATGGCTACACCTTC. This gives the protein CASRPRTQYGYTF.

This clone has only one observation. The chain joins TRBV9 to TRBJ2-3, with D perhaps matching TRBD1 (5 bases). The V end lost 4 bases, the J end lost 4 bases, and 16 bases lay between the germline ends. CDR1 is SGDLS, CDR2 YYNGEE, per germline. The CDR3 is 15 amino acids. The CDR3 reads CASSKGQGSSDTQYF. CDR3 in DNA: TGTGCCAGCAGCAAGGGGCAGGGATCATCAGATACGCAGTATTTT.

This clone was seen a handful of times. V and J are TRBV30 and TRBJ1-2; D perhaps matches TRBD1 (5 bases). Between the trimmed V and J ends, which lost 0 bases and 8 bases, there was a span of 13 bases. CDR1 is GTSNPN, CDR2 SVGIG, per germline (reference sequence). CDR3 length equals 13 residues. The CDR3 DNA sequence: TGTGCCTGGAGTGTACGACAGTTCAGGGGCTACACCTTC. It translates to CAWSVRQFRGYTF. Complete variable domain (other parts from reference TRBV30 and TRBJ1-2): SQTIHQWPATLVQPVGSPLSLECTVEGTSNPNLYWYRQAAGRGLQLLFYSVGIGQISSEVPQNLSASRPQDRQFILSSKKLLLSDSGFYLCAWSVRQFRGYTFGSGTRLTVV.

This sequence joins TRBV28 and TRBJ2-3; 12 nucleotides agree with TRBD1. V shed 7 bases and J 3 bases; nucleotides not matched to a gene: 11. The CDR3 totals 17 residues. CDR1 is MDHEN, CDR2 SYDVKM, per germline. CDR3 DNA sequence: TGTGCCAGCAACCCTTGGGGACAGGGGGCAGGAACAGATACGCAGTATTTT. Its translation is CASNPWGQGAGTDTQYF.

The genes are TRBV2 and TRBJ1-1; D is perhaps TRBD1 (6 bases). Trimming cost V 9 bases and J 8 bases, with 16 bases left between them. Germline CDR1 is SNHLY and CDR2 is FYNNEI. This CDR3 comprises 12 residues. The CDR3 loop is CARGKTGTEAFF. The CDR3 DNA is TGTGCCAGGGGGAAGACCGGGACAGAAGCTTTCTTT.

This chain connects TRBV5-1 to TRBJ1-3, with 8 bases that match TRBD1. The germline V gene has CDR1 SGHRS and CDR2 YFSETQ. CDR3 length: 15 amino acids. Trimming removed 4 bases from V and 6 bases from J; junction bases left unmatched: 9. As DNA, the CDR3 is TGCGCCAGCAGCCGAGCAGGGGGCGAGGAAAACACCATATATTTT. Residues: CASSRAGGEENTIYF.

The chain employs TRBV6-5 and TRBJ1-2; D gene unclear. V gave up 7 bases and J gave up 8 bases, with 14 bases separating them. Germline V lookup: CDR1 MNHEY, CDR2 SVGAGI. The CDR3 length is 12 residues. CDR3 sequence (DNA): TGTGCCAGCACCCTTGAGGGATACGGCTACACCTTC. Protein: CASTLEGYGYTF.

This clone has just a few counts. This rearrangement joins TRBV28 to TRBJ1-2; TRBD1 matches at 9 bases. The V gene's germline CDR1 is MDHEN and CDR2 SYDVKM. The CDR3 is 19 residues long. The trim removed 6 bases at V and 0 bases at J, leaving 17 bases unmatched. The CDR3 sequence: CASRPTGAGQGPTNYGYTF. CDR3 nucleotides: TGTGCCAGCAGACCAACCGGAGCGGGACAGGGCCCTACTAACTATGGCTACACCTTC.

The rearrangement links TRBV7-3 to TRBJ2-1, with 7 positions matching TRBD2. Looked up from germline, CDR1 is SGHTA and CDR2 is FQGTGA. V shed 5 bases, J shed 7 bases, and the junction held 11 bases outside the gene matches. There are 15 residues in the CDR3. This CDR3 reads CASSQGRVEFNEQFF. The CDR3 DNA reads as TGTGCCAGCAGCCAAGGGAGGGTTGAGTTTAATGAGCAGTTCTTC.

The chain couples TRBV15 to TRBJ2-5; D call uncertain. This CDR3 comprises 14 residues. V lost 3 bases and J 3 bases, leaving 11 bases between the germline ends. The V gene's germline CDR1 is LNHNV and CDR2 YYDKDF (reference sequence). CDR3 coding DNA: TGTGCCACCAGCAGTAGCCCCCTCGAAGAGACCCAGTACTTC. Protein sequence: CATSSSPLEETQYF.

V usage is TRBV6-5 and J usage is TRBJ2-5, with D possibly being TRBD1 (6 bases). Germline values: CDR1 MNHEY, CDR2 SVGAGI. Between the trimmed V and J ends, which lost 2 bases and 2 bases, there was a span of 12 bases. CDR3 length equals 15 residues. CDR3 residues: CASSYHTQGQETQYF. The DNA of the CDR3 is TGTGCCAGCAGTTACCATACTCAGGGGCAAGAGACCCAGTACTTC.

The V and J genes are TRBV7-2 and TRBJ2-7, with D unclear. Germline V lookup: CDR1 SGHTA, CDR2 FQGNSA. CDR3 length: 13 residues. V lost 2 bases, J lost 3 bases, and 8 bases lay in between. The CDR3 DNA follows: TGTGCCAGCAGCTTACTATCCCTCTACGAGCAGTACTTC. Amino acids: CASSLLSLYEQYF.

The gene calls are TRBV3-1 (or the pseudogene TRBV3-2) and TRBJ1-2; D uncertain. V dropped 5 bases and J dropped 8 bases, with 21 bases sitting between them. CDR1 is LGHDT and CDR2 is YNNKEL in the germline V gene (reference sequence). The CDR3 extends over 15 amino acids. CDR3: CASSATESTSWGYTF. For the CDR3, the DNA is TGTGCCAGCAGCGCAACCGAATCGACTAGCTGGGGCTACACCTTC.

This chain links TRBV11-2 with TRBJ2-5; 10 positions match TRBD2. Germline assignment: CDR1 SGHAT and CDR2 FQNNGV. V lost 3 bases, J lost 5 bases, and 12 bases stayed unmatched. The CDR3 runs 17 residues. The CDR3 sequence: CASSFLAAGGPRETQYF. CDR3 in DNA: TGTGCCAGCAGCTTTTTGGCAGCGGGGGGGCCGAGGGAGACCCAGTACTTC.

A few counts support this clone. The CDR3 is CASEDRAGTDTQYF. Here the CDR3 DNA reads TGTGCCAGCGAGGACAGGGCGGGCACAGATACGCAGTATTTT. The chain recombines TRBV25-1 with TRBJ2-3; the match to TRBD1 covers 8 bases. V was pared by 8 bases and J by 1 base, with 5 bases of the junction left unmatched. Germline-derived CDR1 and CDR2 are MGHDK and SYGVNS. There are 14 residues in the CDR3. The variable domain in full, completed from reference TRBV25-1 and TRBJ2-3, reads EADIYQTPRYLVIGTGKKITLECSQTMGHDKMYWYQQDPGMELHLIHYSYGVNSTEKGDLSSESTVSRIRTEHFPLTLESARPSHTSQYLCASEDRAGTDTQYFGPGTRLTVL.

The V call is TRBV2, the J call TRBJ2-7; D gene uncertain. Germline V gene lookup returns CDR1 SNHLY and CDR2 FYNNEI. The CDR3 is 10 amino acids. With 6 bases removed from V and 7 bases from J, the gap between germline ends came to 7 bases. For the CDR3, the DNA is TGTGCCAGCAGGGCCCAAGAGCAGTACTTC. It codes for CASRAQEQYF.

The rearrangement joins TRBV9 to TRBJ2-5; 10 bases match TRBD2. The J segment lost 4 bases and the V segment lost 0 bases, leaving 3 bases of the junction unmatched. This CDR3 has 15 amino acids. The germline gives CDR1 SGDLS, CDR2 YYNGEE. CDR3 sequence reads: CASSVGAGGPETQYF. The CDR3 DNA reads TGTGCCAGCAGCGTAGGAGCGGGGGGGCCAGAGACCCAGTACTTC.